The clone carrying this T cell receptor (beta chain) showed up just a few times. Its specificity is unknown. Trimming removed 6 bases at V and 9 bases at J, with 14 bases between. Germline assignment: CDR1 MDHEN and CDR2 SYDVKM. The CDR3 spans 13 residues. This record belongs to a study of CD8 T cells in ankylosing spondylitis. Study-wide points: Several highly homologous variants made up a TCR beta motif, and this motif appeared characteristic of ankylosing spondylitis blood.

TCRdb redid the calling of the 5' RACE reads with MiXCR, one entry per CDR3 protein. The sample has 750,000 to 850,000 distinct CDR3 sequences; roughly 12% are singletons. Input material: blood, either unsorted or a sorted T cell fraction (not recorded which). The chain couples TRBV28 to TRBJ2-2, with D tentatively TRBD2 (5 bases). The sequence was obtained from a male donor with ankylosing spondylitis. In nucleotides, the CDR3 is TGTGCCAGCAGGAGCGGAGGAACCCGGGAGCTGTTTTTT. Its translation: CASRSGGTRELFF.